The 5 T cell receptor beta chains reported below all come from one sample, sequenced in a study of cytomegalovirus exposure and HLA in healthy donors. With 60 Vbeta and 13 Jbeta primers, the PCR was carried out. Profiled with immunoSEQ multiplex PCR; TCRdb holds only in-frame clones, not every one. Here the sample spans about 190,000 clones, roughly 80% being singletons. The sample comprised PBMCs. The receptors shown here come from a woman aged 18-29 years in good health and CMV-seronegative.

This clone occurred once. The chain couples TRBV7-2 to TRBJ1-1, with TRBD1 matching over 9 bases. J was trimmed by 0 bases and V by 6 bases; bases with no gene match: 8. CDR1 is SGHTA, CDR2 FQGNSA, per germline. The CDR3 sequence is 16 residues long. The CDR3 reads CASSLGQGFMNTEAFF. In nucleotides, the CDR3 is TGTGCCAGCAGTTTGGGACAGGGTTTCATGAACACTGAAGCTTTCTTT.

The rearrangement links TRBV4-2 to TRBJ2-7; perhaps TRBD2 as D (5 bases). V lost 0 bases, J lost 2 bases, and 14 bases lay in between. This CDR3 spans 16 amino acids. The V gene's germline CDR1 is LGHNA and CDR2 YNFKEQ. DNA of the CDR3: TGTGCCAGCAGCCAAGATGGTAGAGGGCAGGCCTACGAGCAGTACTTC. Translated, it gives CASSQDGRGQAYEQYF.

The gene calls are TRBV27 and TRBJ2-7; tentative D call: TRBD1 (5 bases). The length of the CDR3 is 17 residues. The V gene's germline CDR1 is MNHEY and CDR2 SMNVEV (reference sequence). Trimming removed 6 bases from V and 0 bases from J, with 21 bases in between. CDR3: CASSLQSQGWSSYEQYF. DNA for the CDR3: TGTGCCAGCAGCCTACAAAGTCAGGGATGGAGCTCCTACGAGCAGTACTTC.

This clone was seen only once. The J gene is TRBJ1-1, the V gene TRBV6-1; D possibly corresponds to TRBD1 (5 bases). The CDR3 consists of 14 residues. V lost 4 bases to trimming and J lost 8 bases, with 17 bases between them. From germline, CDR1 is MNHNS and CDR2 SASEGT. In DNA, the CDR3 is TGTGCCAGCAGTGGCATAGCAGGGAACCGAGAAGCTTTCTTT. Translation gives CASSGIAGNREAFF.

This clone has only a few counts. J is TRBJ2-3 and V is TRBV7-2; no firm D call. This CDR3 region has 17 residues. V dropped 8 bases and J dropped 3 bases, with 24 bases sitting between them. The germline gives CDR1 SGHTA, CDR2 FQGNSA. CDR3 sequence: CASGSINRVFHTDTQYF. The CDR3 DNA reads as TGTGCCAGCGGCTCCATCAATCGGGTTTTCCATACAGATACGCAGTATTTT. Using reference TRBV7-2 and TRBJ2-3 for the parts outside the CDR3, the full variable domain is GAGVSQSPSNKVTEKGKDVELRCDPISGHTALYWYRQSLGQGLEFLIYFQGNSAPDKSGLPSDRFSAERTGGSVSTLTIQRTQQEDSAVYLCASGSINRVFHTDTQYFGPGTRLTVL.